The 5 T cell receptor beta chains reported below all come from one sample, sequenced in a study of shared clonotypes between healthy human individuals. TCRdb's table, derived via immunoSEQ multiplex PCR, lists solely in-frame clones and lacks some. Among 560,000 or so clones, about 96% were seen once, and the ten largest hold 0.11%. Naive CD8 cells, CD45RO-negative and positively selected for CCR7, excluded terminally differentiated effector memory CD45RA+ cells. The specimen was naive CD8+ T cells sorted from blood. The receptors shown here come from a woman in her twenties or thirties in good health.

DNA for the CDR3: TGTGCCAGCAGCGTGAGTCGGACTAGTTCCTACAATGAGCAGTTCTTC. Translated, it gives CASSVSRTSSYNEQFF. V and J are TRBV9 and TRBJ2-1; TRBD2 agrees at 7 bases. The CDR3 extends over 16 amino acids. Germline V gene sequence: CDR1 SGDLS, CDR2 YYNGEE. The V gene end was trimmed by 2 bases and the J gene end by 1 base; junction bases not matched to a gene: 6.

The gene calls are TRBV4-1 and TRBJ2-5; the match to TRBD2 covers 9 bases. The better agreement between TRBJ2-7 and the DNA end casts doubt on the J call. The CDR3 totals 14 residues. From germline, CDR1 is MGHRA and CDR2 YSYEKL. CDR3 nucleotides: TGCGCCAGCAGCCCAGGACTAGCGATATACGAGCAGTACTTC. Translating gives CASSPGLAIYEQYF.

The V gene is TRBV5-6, the J gene TRBJ1-3; TRBD1 agrees at 7 bases. Losses at the gene ends were 0 bases for V and 8 bases for J; bases not matched to a gene: 2. The CDR3 covers 13 residues. Germline-derived CDR1 and CDR2 are SGHDT and YYEEEE. Here the CDR3 DNA reads TGTGCCAGCAGCTTGGGACAGGGTGACACCATATATTTT. Translated, it gives CASSLGQGDTIYF. The whole variable domain, remainder taken from reference TRBV5-6 and TRBJ1-3, is DAGVTQSPTHLIKTRGQQVTLRCSPKSGHDTVSWYQQALGQGPQFIFQYYEEEERQRGNFPDRFSGHQFPNYSSELNVNALLLGDSALYLCASSLGQGDTIYFGEGSWLTVV.

The J gene is TRBJ1-1, the V gene TRBV6-6; D remains unclear. Germline CDR1 MNHNY, CDR2 SVGAGI (reference sequence). CDR3 size: 14 residues. The ends were cut back, 2 bases at V and 0 bases at J, with 7 bases in the middle. The CDR3, as DNA: TGTGCCAGCAGTTACCGGGGATTGAACACTGAAGCTTTCTTT. Protein product: CASSYRGLNTEAFF.

In this sample, this clone turned up once. This sequence joins TRBV28 and TRBJ2-1; TRBD2 aligns across 8 bases. The junction had 9 bases not matched to a gene; V was cut back by 3 bases and J by 8 bases. From germline, CDR1 is MDHEN and CDR2 SYDVKM. The CDR3 extends over 15 amino acids. The CDR3 here is CASSLVGTRAHEQFF. The CDR3, as DNA: TGTGCCAGCAGTTTGGTCGGGACTAGGGCCCATGAGCAGTTCTTC.